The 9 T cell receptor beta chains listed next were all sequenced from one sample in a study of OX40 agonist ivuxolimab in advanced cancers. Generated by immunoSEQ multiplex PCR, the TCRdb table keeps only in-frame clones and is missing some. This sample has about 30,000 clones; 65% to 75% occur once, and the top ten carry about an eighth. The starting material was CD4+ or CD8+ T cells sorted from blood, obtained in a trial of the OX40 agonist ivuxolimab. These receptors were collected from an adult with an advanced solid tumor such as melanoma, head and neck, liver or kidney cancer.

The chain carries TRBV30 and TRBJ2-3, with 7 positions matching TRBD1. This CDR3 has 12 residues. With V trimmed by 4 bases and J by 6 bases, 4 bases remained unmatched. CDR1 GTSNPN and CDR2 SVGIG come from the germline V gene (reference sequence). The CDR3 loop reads CAWKDRIDTQYF. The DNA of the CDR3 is TGTGCCTGGAAGGACAGGATCGATACGCAGTATTTT.

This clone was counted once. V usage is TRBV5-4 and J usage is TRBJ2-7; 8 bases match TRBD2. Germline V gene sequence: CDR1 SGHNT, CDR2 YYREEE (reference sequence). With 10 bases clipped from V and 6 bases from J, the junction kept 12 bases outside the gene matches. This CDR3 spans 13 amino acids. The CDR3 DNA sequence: TGTGCCCCCAAACAGACTCTAGCGGGCGAGCAGTACGTC. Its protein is CAPKQTLAGEQYV.

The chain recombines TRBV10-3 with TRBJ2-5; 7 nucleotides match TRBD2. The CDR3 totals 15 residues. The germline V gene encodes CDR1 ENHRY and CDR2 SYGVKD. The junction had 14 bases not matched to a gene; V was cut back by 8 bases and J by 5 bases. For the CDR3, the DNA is TGTGCCATCGCTTCTGGGGGGGGGTTCTCGGAGACCCAGTACTTC. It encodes CAIASGGGFSETQYF.

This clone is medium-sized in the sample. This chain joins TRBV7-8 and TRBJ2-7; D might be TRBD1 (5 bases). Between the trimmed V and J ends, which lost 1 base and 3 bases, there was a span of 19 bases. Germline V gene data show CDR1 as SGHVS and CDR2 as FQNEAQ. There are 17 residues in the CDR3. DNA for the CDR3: TGTGCCAGCAGCTTAGGGGGCCAGGGTGGGCCCCTCTACGAGCAGTACGTC. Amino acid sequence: CASSLGGQGGPLYEQYV.

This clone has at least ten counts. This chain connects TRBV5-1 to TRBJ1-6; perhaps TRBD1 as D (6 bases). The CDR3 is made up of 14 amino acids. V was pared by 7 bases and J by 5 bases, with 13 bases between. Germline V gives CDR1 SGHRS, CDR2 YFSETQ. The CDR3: CASRKQGDNSPLHF. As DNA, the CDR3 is TGCGCCAGCCGAAAACAGGGAGATAATTCACCCCTCCACTTT.

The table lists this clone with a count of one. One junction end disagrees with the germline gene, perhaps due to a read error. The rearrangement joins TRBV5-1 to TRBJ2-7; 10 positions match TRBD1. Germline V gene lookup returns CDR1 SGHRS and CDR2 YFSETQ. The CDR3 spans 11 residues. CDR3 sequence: CASSYPGQGNF. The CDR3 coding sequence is TGCGCCAGCAGTTATCCGGGACAGGGGAACTTC.

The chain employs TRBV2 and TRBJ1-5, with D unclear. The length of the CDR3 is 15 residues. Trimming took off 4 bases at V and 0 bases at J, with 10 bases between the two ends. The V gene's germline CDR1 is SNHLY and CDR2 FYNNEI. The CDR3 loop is CASSVQEISNQPQHF. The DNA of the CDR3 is TGTGCCAGCAGTGTTCAGGAGATTAGCAATCAGCCCCAGCATTTT.

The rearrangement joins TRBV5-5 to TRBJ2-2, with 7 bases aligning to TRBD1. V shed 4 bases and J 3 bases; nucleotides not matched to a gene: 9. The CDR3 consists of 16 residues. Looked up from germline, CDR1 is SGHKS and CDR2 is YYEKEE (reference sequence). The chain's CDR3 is CASSRNRGADTGELFF. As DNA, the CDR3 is TGTGCCAGCAGCCGTAACAGGGGCGCCGACACCGGGGAGCTGTTTTTT.

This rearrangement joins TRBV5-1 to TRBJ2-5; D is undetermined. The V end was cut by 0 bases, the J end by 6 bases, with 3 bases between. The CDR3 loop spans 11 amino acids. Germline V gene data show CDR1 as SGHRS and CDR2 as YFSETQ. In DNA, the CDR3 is TGCGCCAGCAGCTTGGACCAGACCCAGTACTTC. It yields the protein CASSLDQTQYF.